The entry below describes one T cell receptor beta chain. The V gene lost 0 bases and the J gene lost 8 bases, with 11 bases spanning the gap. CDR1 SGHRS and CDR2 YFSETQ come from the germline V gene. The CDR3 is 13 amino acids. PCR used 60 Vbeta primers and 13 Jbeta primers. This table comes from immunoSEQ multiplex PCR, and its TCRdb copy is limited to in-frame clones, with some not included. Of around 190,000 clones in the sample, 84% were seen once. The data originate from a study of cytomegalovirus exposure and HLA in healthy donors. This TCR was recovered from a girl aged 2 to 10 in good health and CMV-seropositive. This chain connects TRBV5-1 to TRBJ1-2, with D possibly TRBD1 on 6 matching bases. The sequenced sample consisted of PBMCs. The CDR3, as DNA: TGCGCCAGCAGCTTGGAGGGGGGGCGAGGCTACACCTTC. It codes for CASSLEGGRGYTF.